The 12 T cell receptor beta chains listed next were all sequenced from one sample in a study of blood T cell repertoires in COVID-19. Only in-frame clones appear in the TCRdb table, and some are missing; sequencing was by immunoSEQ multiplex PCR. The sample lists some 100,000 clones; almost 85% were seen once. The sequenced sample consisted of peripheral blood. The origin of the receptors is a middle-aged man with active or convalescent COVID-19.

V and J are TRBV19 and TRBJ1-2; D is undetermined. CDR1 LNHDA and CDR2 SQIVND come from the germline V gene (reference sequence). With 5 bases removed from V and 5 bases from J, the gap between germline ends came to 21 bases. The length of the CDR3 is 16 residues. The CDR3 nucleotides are TGTGCCAGTAGTTTACGCCTGTTGGACTTGAGGTATGGCTACACCTTC. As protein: CASSLRLLDLRYGYTF.

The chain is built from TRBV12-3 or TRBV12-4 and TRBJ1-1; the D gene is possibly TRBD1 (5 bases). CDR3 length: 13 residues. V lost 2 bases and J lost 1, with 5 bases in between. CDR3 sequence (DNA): TGTGCCAGCAGTTTACAGGGGAACACTGAAGCTTTCTTT. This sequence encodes CASSLQGNTEAFF.

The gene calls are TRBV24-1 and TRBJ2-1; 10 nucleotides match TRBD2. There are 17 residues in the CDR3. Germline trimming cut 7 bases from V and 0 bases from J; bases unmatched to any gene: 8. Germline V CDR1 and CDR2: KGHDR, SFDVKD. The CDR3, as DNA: TGTGCCACCAGCTCGAGCGGGGGGGCGAGCTCCTACAATGAGCAGTTCTTC. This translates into CATSSSGGASSYNEQFF.

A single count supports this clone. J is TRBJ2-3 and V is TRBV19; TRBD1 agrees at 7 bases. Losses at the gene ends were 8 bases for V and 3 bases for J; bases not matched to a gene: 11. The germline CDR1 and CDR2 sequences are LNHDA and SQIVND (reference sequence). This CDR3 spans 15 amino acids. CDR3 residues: CASSQGQVTTDTQYF. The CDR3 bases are TGTGCCAGTTCTCAAGGACAGGTTACGACAGATACGCAGTATTTT.

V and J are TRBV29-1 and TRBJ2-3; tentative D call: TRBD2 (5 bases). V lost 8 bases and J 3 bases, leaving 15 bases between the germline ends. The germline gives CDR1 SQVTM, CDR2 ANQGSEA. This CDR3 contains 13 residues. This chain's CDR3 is CSTRTFGTDTQYF. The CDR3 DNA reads TGCAGCACTAGGACGTTCGGGACAGATACGCAGTATTTT.

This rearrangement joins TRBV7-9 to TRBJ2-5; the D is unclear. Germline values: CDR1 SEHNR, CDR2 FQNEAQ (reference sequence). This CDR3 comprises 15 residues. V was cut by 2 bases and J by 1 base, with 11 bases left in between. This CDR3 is CASSLSEASQETQYF. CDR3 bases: TGTGCCAGCAGCTTATCTGAGGCTTCCCAAGAGACCCAGTACTTC. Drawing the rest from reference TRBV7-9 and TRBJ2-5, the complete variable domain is DTGVSQNPRHKITKRGQNVTFRCDPISEHNRLYWYRQTLGQGPEFLTYFQNEAQLEKSRLLSDRFSAERPKGSFSTLEIQRTEQGDSAMYLCASSLSEASQETQYFGPGTRLLVL.

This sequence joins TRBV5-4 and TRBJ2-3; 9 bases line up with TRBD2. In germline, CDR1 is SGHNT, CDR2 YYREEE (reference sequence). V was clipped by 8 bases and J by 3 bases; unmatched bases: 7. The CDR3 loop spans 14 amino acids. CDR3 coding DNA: TGTGCCAGTTCGGACACTAGCGGGACAGATACGCAGTATTTT. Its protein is CASSDTSGTDTQYF.

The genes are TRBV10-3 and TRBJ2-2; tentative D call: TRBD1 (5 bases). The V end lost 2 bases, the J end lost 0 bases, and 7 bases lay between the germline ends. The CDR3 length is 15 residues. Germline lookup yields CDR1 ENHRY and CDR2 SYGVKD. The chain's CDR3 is CAISEDRPNTGELFF. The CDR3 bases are TGTGCCATCAGTGAGGACAGACCGAACACCGGGGAGCTGTTTTTT.

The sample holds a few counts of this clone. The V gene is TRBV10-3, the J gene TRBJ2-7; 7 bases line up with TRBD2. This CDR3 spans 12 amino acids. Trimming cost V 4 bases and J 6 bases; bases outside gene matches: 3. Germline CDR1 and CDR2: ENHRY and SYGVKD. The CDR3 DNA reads TGTGCCATCAGTGCCGGGGAGGGCGAGCAGTACTTC. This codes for CAISAGEGEQYF.

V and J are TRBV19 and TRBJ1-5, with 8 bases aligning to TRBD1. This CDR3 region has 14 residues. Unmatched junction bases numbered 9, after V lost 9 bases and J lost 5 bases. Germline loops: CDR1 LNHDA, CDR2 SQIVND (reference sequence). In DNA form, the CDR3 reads TGTGCCAGCCGTCCGACAGGGGAGTATCAGCCCCAGCATTTT. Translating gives CASRPTGEYQPQHF.

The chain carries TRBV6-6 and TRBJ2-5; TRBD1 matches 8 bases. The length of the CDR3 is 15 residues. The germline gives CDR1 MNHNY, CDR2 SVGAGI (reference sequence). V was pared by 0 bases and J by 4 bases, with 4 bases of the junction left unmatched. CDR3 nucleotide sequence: TGTGCCAGCAGTTACTCCCTGGACAGGGCAGAGACCCAGTACTTC. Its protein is CASSYSLDRAETQYF.

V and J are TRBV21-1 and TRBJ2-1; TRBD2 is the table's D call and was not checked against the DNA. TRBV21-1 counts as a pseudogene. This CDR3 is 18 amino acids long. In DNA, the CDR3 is TGTGCCAGCAGCAAAGTCTGGCTTCGGCGGGGGGTCCACAATGAGCAGTTCTTC. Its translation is CASSKVWLRRGVHNEQFF.